What follows describes a single TCR beta chain. The sample comes from a study of blood T cell repertoires in COVID-19. Overall study context: Sample material is recorded as cDNA or gDNA derived from T cells, B-cell-depleted T cells, or PBMCs.

Clones were read by immunoSEQ multiplex PCR, and TCRdb kept only the in-frame ones, dropping some. Of more than 400,000 clones listed, about 92% are singletons. CDR1 is LNHDA, CDR2 SQIVND, per germline (reference sequence). The CDR3 totals 16 residues. Trimming took 3 bases from V and 1 from J, leaving 13 bases between them. V and J are TRBV19 and TRBJ1-3; a weak D match, TRBD1 (6 bases). The sequence came from a man aged 18 to 30 who had recovered from COVID-19. The specimen was PBMCs or T cells enriched from blood (not recorded which). The CDR3 loop reads CASSIRDRLSGNTIYF. DNA of the CDR3: TGTGCCAGTAGTATTCGCGACAGGCTATCTGGAAACACCATATATTTT.